The rows below give T cell receptor beta chains drawn from one sample of a study of shared clonotypes between healthy human individuals. Measured with immunoSEQ multiplex PCR; TCRdb has only the in-frame clones, and not every one. The sample carries some 2.4 million clones, 93% recorded once. Sequenced sample: naive CD4+ T cells from PBMCs. The receptors originated from a man younger than 35 in good health. Some clones in this sample may be carry-over from other donors' samples. CDR3s include the opening cysteine and the closing phenylalanine or tryptophan. D genes are given only for firm matches. Some rows have no size entry. The others give once, few or many, or a class for an expanded clone.

V: TRBV30
J: TRBJ2-5
size: few
D: .
CDR3: CAWRRTPSPMAQYF
DNA: TGTGCCTGGAGACGGACCCCATCCCCCATGGCCCAGTACTTC

V: TRBV19
J: TRBJ1-3
size: once
D: .
CDR3: CASSRFSGNTIYF
DNA: TGTGCCAGTAGTAGGTTCTCTGGAAACACCATATATTTT

V: TRBV6-1
J: TRBJ2-1
size: .
D: .
CDR3: CASSEGADEQFF
DNA: TGTGCCAGCAGTGAAGGTGCGGATGAGCAGTTCTTC

V: TRBV6-1
J: TRBJ2-5
size: .
D: .
CDR3: CATSPGETQYF
DNA: TGTGCCACCTCCCCGGGGGAGACCCAGTACTTC

V: TRBV28
J: TRBJ1-1
size: few
D: .
CDR3: CASSPPRGMNTEAFF
DNA: TGTGCCAGCAGTCCGCCTAGGGGGATGAACACTGAAGCTTTCTTT

V: TRBV5-1
J: TRBJ2-7
size: .
D: .
CDR3: CASSSGLNPAYEQYF
DNA: TGCGCCAGCAGCTCCGGGTTAAACCCCGCCTACGAGCAGTACTTC

V: TRBV30
J: TRBJ2-3
size: once
D: .
CDR3: CAWSVGADTQYF
DNA: TGTGCCTGGAGTGTAGGAGCAGATACGCAGTATTTT

V: TRBV9
J: TRBJ2-1
size: .
D: .
CDR3: CASSVAPPGANNEQFF
DNA: TGTGCCAGCAGCGTAGCCCCCCCGGGAGCCAACAATGAGCAGTTCTTC

V: TRBV28
J: TRBJ1-1
size: few
D: TRBD1
CDR3: CASSPWTGVPSNTEAFF
DNA: TGTGCCAGCAGTCCTTGGACAGGGGTCCCCTCGAACACTGAAGCTTTCTTT

V: TRBV15
J: TRBJ2-1
size: .
D: .
CDR3: CATSRDPTTAKLHSYNEQFF
DNA: TGTGCCACCAGCAGAGATCCCACAACGGCCAAACTTCACTCCTACAATGAGCAGTTCTTC

V: TRBV9
J: TRBJ2-1
size: once
D: .
CDR3: CASSVEGRTEYNEQFF
DNA: TGTGCCAGCAGCGTAGAGGGGAGGACAGAGTACAATGAGCAGTTCTTC

V: TRBV28
J: TRBJ2-7
size: once
D: TRBD1
CDR3: CASSDRGSYEQYF
DNA: TGTGCCAGCAGCGACAGGGGCTCTTACGAGCAGTACTTC

V: TRBV14
J: TRBJ2-1
size: .
D: .
CDR3: CASSQAGRIMFF
DNA: TGTGCCAGCAGCCAAGCGGGACGTATAATGTTCTTC

V: TRBV6-5
J: TRBJ1-2
size: .
D: .
CDR3: CASSYSASLGYTF
DNA: TGTGCCAGCAGTTACTCTGCCTCGCTTGGCTACACCTTC

V: TRBV5-1
J: TRBJ2-5
size: .
D: TRBD2
CDR3: CASSLRLAGQETQYF
DNA: TGCGCCAGCAGCTTGAGGCTAGCGGGACAAGAGACCCAGTACTTC

V: TRBV11-1
J: TRBJ2-5
size: .
D: TRBD2
CDR3: CASSPRTSGRETQYF
DNA: TGTGCCAGCAGCCCGCGGACTAGCGGGAGAGAGACCCAGTACTTC

V: TRBV5-1
J: TRBJ2-2
size: .
D: .
CDR3: CASSLAPGANTGELFF
DNA: TGCGCCAGCAGCTTGGCCCCGGGAGCGAACACCGGGGAGCTGTTTTTT

V: TRBV16
J: TRBJ1-2
size: .
D: .
CDR3: CASSQRQSPNYGYTF
DNA: TGTGCCAGCAGCCAACGACAGAGCCCTAACTATGGCTACACCTTC

V: TRBV4-2
J: TRBJ2-6
size: once
D: .
CDR3: CASSQDFFRGGPSGANVLTF
DNA: TGTGCCAGCAGCCAAGATTTCTTTCGAGGTGGCCCATCTGGGGCCAACGTCCTGACTTTC

V: TRBV30
J: TRBJ1-6
size: .
D: .
CDR3: CAWSVLSWNSPLHF
DNA: TGTGCCTGGAGTGTACTTTCGTGGAATTCACCCCTCCACTTT

V: TRBV30
J: TRBJ1-2
size: .
D: .
CDR3: CAWSPTLYGYTF
DNA: TGTGCCTGGAGTCCCACCTTGTATGGCTACACCTTC

V: TRBV27
J: TRBJ2-2
size: .
D: TRBD2
CDR3: CASRFLAGAGELFF
DNA: TGTGCCAGCAGATTTCTAGCGGGAGCCGGGGAGCTGTTTTTT

V: TRBV2
J: TRBJ2-7
size: few
D: TRBD2
CDR3: CASSHGLAGTSYEQYF
DNA: TGTGCCAGCAGTCATGGACTAGCGGGAACCTCCTACGAGCAGTACTTC

V: TRBV7-2
J: TRBJ2-3
size: .
D: TRBD1
CDR3: CASSVTGTGGRDTDTQYF
DNA: TGTGCCAGCAGCGTAACCGGGACAGGGGGCCGGGACACAGATACGCAGTATTTT

V: TRBV10-3
J: TRBJ1-5
size: .
D: .
CDR3: CAISESIPGQPQHF
DNA: TGTGCCATCAGTGAGTCGATTCCGGGCCAGCCCCAGCATTTT